Each of the 29 T cell receptor beta chains below was sequenced from the same sample in a study of T cells in Graves' hyperthyroidism and ophthalmopathy. Template material for amplifying TCR beta CDR3 regions consisted of RNA transcripts. The study used the HTBI primer set for a first-round RT-PCR of the TCR CDR3. TCRdb reprocessed the multiplex PCR reads with MiXCR, giving one entry per CDR3 protein. The repertoire consists of 500,000 to 650,000 distinct CDR3 sequences, with over 15% occurring once and the leading ten covering approximately 15%. The sample consisted of blood. The receptor source for this set is a woman under 30 with Graves' ophthalmopathy.

The chain recombines TRBV20-1 with TRBJ2-3, with 8 bases aligning to TRBD2. CDR1 and CDR2 from the germline V gene are DFQATT and SNEGSKA (reference sequence). J lost 4 bases, V lost 5 bases, and 14 bases had no gene match. The CDR3 is made up of 16 amino acids. In DNA form, the CDR3 reads TGCAGTGCTTACCCCAGCGAAAGCGGGAGCCCAGATACGCAGTATTTT. As protein: CSAYPSESGSPDTQYF.

This clonotype was detected many times. The V and J genes are TRBV11-2 and TRBJ2-2; D is unresolved. The V end was cut by 4 bases, the J end by 4 bases, with 16 bases between. CDR1 is SGHAT, CDR2 FQNNGV, per germline. The CDR3 consists of 16 residues. The CDR3 DNA sequence: TGTGCCAGCAGCTCCCGGGCCAAATCGAGCACCGGGGAGCTGTTTTTT. This codes for CASSSRAKSSTGELFF.

The chain joins TRBV7-3 to TRBJ1-6; TRBD1 might be the D (5 bases). Germline lookup yields CDR1 SGHTA and CDR2 FQGTGA. This CDR3 is built from 13 residues. V was clipped by 6 bases and J by 6 bases, with 9 bases between them. The CDR3 DNA reads TGTGCCAGCAGTCGACAGCCTAATTCACCCCTCCACTTT. It specifies CASSRQPNSPLHF. The complete variable domain, with remaining parts taken from reference TRBV7-3 and TRBJ1-6, reads GAGVSQTPSNKVTEKGKYVELRCDPISGHTALYWYRQSLGQGPEFLIYFQGTGAADDSGLPNDRFFAVRPEGSVSTLKIQRTERGDSAVYLCASSRQPNSPLHFGNGTRLTVT.

This clonotype was seen more than once but under ten times. This chain connects TRBV28 to TRBJ1-2, with D possibly TRBD1 on 6 matching bases. Germline lookup yields CDR1 MDHEN and CDR2 SYDVKM. Trimming shortened V by 5 bases and J by 9 bases, and 13 bases separated the two germline ends. The CDR3 sequence is 12 residues long. DNA of the CDR3: TGTGCCAGCAGTCAACAGGGTTTGAGCTACACCTTC. Its protein product is CASSQQGLSYTF.

The genes are TRBV6-9 and TRBJ2-5, with a possible D match to TRBD1 (5 bases). The V gene's germline CDR1 is MNHGY and CDR2 SVAAGI. V was cut by 5 bases and J by 4 bases, with 11 bases left in between. This CDR3 spans 13 amino acids. The CDR3 spells CASSNRQLETQYF. The CDR3 DNA follows: TGTGCCAGCAGTAATCGACAGTTAGAGACCCAGTACTTC.

The sample holds many counts of this clonotype. This chain uses TRBV15 with TRBJ1-1, with TRBD1 as a possible D gene (6 bases). Trimming cost V 1 base and J 7 bases, with 19 bases left between them. This CDR3 spans 16 amino acids. The germline V gene has CDR1 LNHNV and CDR2 YYDKDF (reference sequence). The CDR3 coding sequence is TGTGCCACCAGCAGAGGTATGTCGGGGGCTAAAGGTGAAGCTTTCTTT. Protein: CATSRGMSGAKGEAFF.

This clonotype was counted many times. The chain uses TRBV24-1 and TRBJ2-5; TRBD1 might be the D (7 bases). The CDR3 has 14 amino acids. Germline CDR1 and CDR2: KGHDR and SFDVKD. Trimming removed 4 bases from V and 5 bases from J, with 13 bases in between. This CDR3 is CATSDQTGRETQYF. The DNA of the CDR3 is TGTGCCACCAGTGACCAGACAGGGAGGGAGACCCAGTACTTC.

This clonotype has only a few counts. The genes are TRBV5-6 and TRBJ2-3; 7 positions match TRBD2. Trimming cost V 2 bases and J 0 bases; bases outside gene matches: 3. Germline CDR1 SGHDT, CDR2 YYEEEE. The CDR3 totals 15 residues. The CDR3 nucleotides are TGTGCCAGCAGCTTTCCAGCGGGGAGCACAGATACGCAGTATTTT. Its protein is CASSFPAGSTDTQYF.

As for this clonotype: A much larger clone sits a single nucleotide away, making a read error possible. CDR3 bases: TGTGCCAGCAGTTTGATTGGGTGGACAGGGGGCTACGCCTTC. It specifies CASSLIGWTGGYAF. This chain connects TRBV28 to TRBJ1-2; 11 bases are shared with TRBD1. This CDR3 spans 14 amino acids. Looked up from germline, CDR1 is MDHEN and CDR2 is SYDVKM.

The chain recombines TRBV5-1 with TRBJ1-1; 7 bases are a match to TRBD1. V lost 4 bases, J lost 1 base, and 7 bases stayed unmatched. The germline V gene has CDR1 SGHRS and CDR2 YFSETQ. This CDR3 is built from 15 residues. CDR3 nucleotides: TGCGCCAGCAGCCTGGGGACAGCAACGAACACTGAAGCTTTCTTT. Translation gives CASSLGTATNTEAFF.

This clonotype appeared a few times. This sequence joins TRBV7-9 and TRBJ2-5; 8 nucleotides match TRBD1. Germline-derived CDR1 and CDR2 are SEHNR and FQNEAQ (reference sequence). CDR3 length equals 15 residues. The trim removed 4 bases at V and 5 bases at J, leaving 9 bases unmatched. CDR3 bases: TGTGCCAGCAGCTCCGGACAGGGAAGTGTCGAGACCCAGTACTTC. Protein sequence: CASSSGQGSVETQYF.

The sample holds many counts of this clonotype. The CDR3 coding sequence is TGTGCCTGGAGCGGTCTCGGATACAATGAGCAGTTCTTC. This codes for CAWSGLGYNEQFF. The chain carries TRBV30 and TRBJ2-1; no clear D gene. CDR3 length equals 13 residues. The V gene's germline CDR1 is GTSNPN and CDR2 SVGIG (reference sequence). V lost 3 bases and J lost 4, with 10 bases in between.

This clonotype was observed at least ten times. This sequence joins TRBV27 and TRBJ2-3; TRBD2 matches at 7 bases. V shed 6 bases and J 5 bases; nucleotides not matched to a gene: 5. Per the germline V gene, CDR1 is MNHEY and CDR2 is SMNVEV (reference sequence). The CDR3 has 13 residues. The CDR3 reads CASSTSVGDTQYF. The CDR3, as DNA: TGTGCCAGCAGCACTAGCGTGGGAGATACGCAGTATTTT.

This rearrangement joins TRBV12-5 to TRBJ1-2; 8 bases are a match to TRBD1. Germline values: CDR1 LGHNT, CDR2 FRNRAP. The CDR3 extends over 13 amino acids. The V segment lost 0 bases and the J segment 12 bases; nucleotides outside the gene matches: 6. For the CDR3, the DNA is TGTGCTAGTGGTTTGGTACTGACAGGGGCTGACACCTTC. This codes for CASGLVLTGADTF. Full variable domain (missing parts from reference TRBV12-5 and TRBJ1-2): DARVTQTPRHKVTEMGQEVTMRCQPILGHNTVFWYRQTMMQGLELLAYFRNRAPLDDSGMPKDRFSAEMPDATLATLKIQPSEPRDSAVYFCASGLVLTGADTFGSGTRLTVV.

This clonotype has only a few counts. The rearrangement uses TRBV28 and TRBJ1-1; D may be TRBD1 (5 bases). CDR3 length equals 13 residues. Trimming took off 3 bases at V and 6 bases at J, with 11 bases between the two ends. Germline loops: CDR1 MDHEN, CDR2 SYDVKM. The chain's CDR3 is CASSLPGMAEAFF. In DNA form, the CDR3 reads TGTGCCAGCAGTTTGCCAGGGATGGCTGAAGCTTTCTTT.

This clonotype was detected only a few times. The V call is TRBV30, the J call TRBJ2-7, with a tentative D call TRBD1 (6 bases). V was clipped by 2 bases and J by 6 bases, with 14 bases between them. Per the germline V gene, CDR1 is GTSNPN and CDR2 is SVGIG (reference sequence). The CDR3 has 13 amino acids. Written as DNA, the CDR3 is TGTGCCTGGAGTCAGGGGACGGCGACCGAGCAGTACTTC. It translates to CAWSQGTATEQYF.

The table lists this clonotype with many counts. V and J are TRBV20-1 and TRBJ2-3, with TRBD2 matching 9 bases. CDR3 length equals 14 residues. The germline V gene has CDR1 DFQATT and CDR2 SNEGSKA (reference sequence). Trimming took 5 bases from V and 3 from J; bases not matched to a gene: 6. Written as DNA, the CDR3 is TGCAGTGCTCGGGCTAGCGGGAATACAGATACGCAGTATTTT. As protein: CSARASGNTDTQYF.

The genes are TRBV28 and TRBJ2-7; D gene unclear. Trimming cost V 3 bases and J 7 bases, with 10 bases left between them. The CDR3 covers 12 residues. Germline V gene sequence: CDR1 MDHEN, CDR2 SYDVKM. The DNA for the CDR3 is TGTGCCAGCAGTTTCCTGTTTAAAGAGCAGTACTTC. Protein product: CASSFLFKEQYF.

Ten or more counts support this clonotype. The chain has TRBV20-1 and TRBJ2-1, with D possibly being TRBD2 (5 bases). CDR3 length equals 13 residues. V was cut by 6 bases and J by 7 bases, with 16 bases left in between. Germline assignment: CDR1 DFQATT and CDR2 SNEGSKA (reference sequence). The CDR3 reads CSARDPPGNEQFF. CDR3 in DNA: TGCAGTGCCCGAGACCCCCCGGGGAATGAGCAGTTCTTC.

This clonotype was seen more than once but under ten times. Written as DNA, the CDR3 is TGTGCCAGCAGCTGGAGTCGGGGACCCATTGGCTACACCTTC. It specifies CASSWSRGPIGYTF. V is TRBV5-5 and J is TRBJ1-2; perhaps TRBD1 as D (5 bases). Trimming pared 3 bases from V and 7 bases from J, leaving 16 bases between. The CDR3 runs 14 residues. Germline lookup yields CDR1 SGHKS and CDR2 YYEKEE (reference sequence). The variable domain in full, completed from reference TRBV5-5 and TRBJ1-2, reads DAGVTQSPTHLIKTRGQQVTLRCSPISGHKSVSWYQQVLGQGPQFIFQYYEKEERGRGNFPDRFSARQFPNYSSELNVNALLLGDSALYLCASSWSRGPIGYTFGSGTRLTVV.

There are a few counts of this clonotype. This chain uses TRBV15 with TRBJ1-2; TRBD1 matches 7 bases. Per the germline V gene, CDR1 is LNHNV and CDR2 is YYDKDF (reference sequence). The V segment lost 0 bases and the J segment 8 bases; nucleotides outside the gene matches: 6. The CDR3 runs to 14 residues. In nucleotides, the CDR3 is TGTGCCACCAGCAGAGAAAGAGGGGGCAACGGCTACACCTTC. Amino acid sequence: CATSRERGGNGYTF.

The chain carries TRBV20-1 and TRBJ2-2, with D possibly TRBD1 on 5 matching bases. This CDR3 comprises 16 residues. V was pared by 3 bases and J by 0 bases, with 14 bases between. The germline gives CDR1 DFQATT, CDR2 SNEGSKA (reference sequence). CDR3 nucleotide sequence: TGCAGTGCTAGTAAGGGGCCGGTTGCGAACACCGGGGAGCTGTTTTTT. This gives the protein CSASKGPVANTGELFF.

This clonotype was found a few times. This chain joins TRBV9 and TRBJ2-2; no reliable D call. Per germline, CDR1 SGDLS and CDR2 YYNGEE. This CDR3 contains 14 residues. V was pared by 2 bases and J by 8 bases, with 13 bases between. CDR3 nucleotide sequence: TGTGCCAGCAGCGTGAGGCTATTAGAAGGGGAGCTGTTTTTT. Amino acids: CASSVRLLEGELFF. The whole variable domain, filled in from reference TRBV9 and TRBJ2-2, reads DSGVTQTPKHLITATGQRVTLRCSPRSGDLSVYWYQQSLDQGLQFLIQYYNGEERAKGNILERFSAQQFPDLHSELNLSSLELGDSALYFCASSVRLLEGELFFGEGSRLTVL.

V gene TRBV5-6 combines with J gene TRBJ2-2; TRBD1 matches 9 bases. The length of the CDR3 is 16 residues. The ends lost 7 bases at V and 1 base at J; junction bases unmatched: 8. Germline V gives CDR1 SGHDT, CDR2 YYEEEE. The CDR3 spells CASGPRDRENTGELFF. The CDR3 DNA reads TGTGCCAGCGGACCCCGGGACAGGGAGAACACCGGGGAGCTGTTTTTT.

Many counts were recorded for this clonotype. The chain couples TRBV5-1 to TRBJ2-3; the match to TRBD2 covers 12 bases. After removal of 3 bases from V and 5 bases from J, the junction contained 7 bases not matched to a gene. This CDR3 has 16 amino acids. Germline CDR1 reads SGHRS; CDR2 reads YFSETQ. The CDR3 DNA reads as TGCGCCAGCAGCTCCAGGACTAGCGGGAATGGAGATACGCAGTATTTT. Translated, it gives CASSSRTSGNGDTQYF.

Ten or more counts support this clonotype. This chain links TRBV13 with TRBJ2-1; 14 bases match TRBD2. Germline trimming cut 4 bases from V and 5 bases from J; bases unmatched to any gene: 10. There are 18 residues in the CDR3. CDR1 is PRHDT and CDR2 is FYEKMQ in the germline V gene (reference sequence). The CDR3 DNA sequence: TGTGCCAGCAGCTCCCGGACTAGCGGGGGGCGAGCCGACAATGAGCAGTTCTTC. Translation gives CASSSRTSGGRADNEQFF.

The V and J genes are TRBV28 and TRBJ1-2; 8 nucleotides match TRBD1. The CDR3 has 15 residues. Germline V CDR1 and CDR2: MDHEN, SYDVKM. V trimming: 6 bases; J trimming: 5 bases; junction bases outside the gene matches: 11. The CDR3 DNA follows: TGTGCCAGCAGCCCGGCCGGGACAGGAGTTTATGGCTACACCTTC. Encoded protein: CASSPAGTGVYGYTF.

This clonotype was picked up one time. Since the CDR3 does not end with the conserved phenylalanine or tryptophan, this likely comes from a read error. The V call is TRBV12-3 or TRBV12-4, the J call TRBJ2-6; unclear D gene. V lost 5 bases to trimming and J lost 0 bases, with 11 bases between them. CDR3 length: 16 amino acids. CDR3 region: CASSPNGFSGANVLTC. The CDR3 region has the DNA TGTGCCAGCAGTCCAAACGGATTCTCTGGGGCCAACGTCCTGACTTGC.

The CDR3 DNA reads TGTGCCACCTCAGGAGGGCGCCGGGATACGCAGTATTTT. This encodes CATSGGRRDTQYF. The chain is built from TRBV28 and TRBJ2-3; a weak D match, TRBD2 (6 bases). The CDR3 runs 13 residues. Germline V gene data show CDR1 as MDHEN and CDR2 as SYDVKM. Deletions cut 10 bases from V and 6 bases from J, with 17 bases between.